A single sample is the source of the 22 T cell receptor beta chains below, sequenced in a study of blood T cell repertoires in COVID-19. Measured with immunoSEQ multiplex PCR; TCRdb has only the in-frame clones, and not every one. The data hold around 80,000 clones, with approximately 81% observed a single time. The sample consisted of peripheral blood. Source of these receptors: a woman of 80 years or more with active or convalescent COVID-19.

The rearrangement uses TRBV6-4 and TRBJ1-2; 7 nucleotides line up with TRBD1. The J segment lost 0 bases and the V segment lost 9 bases, leaving 4 bases of the junction unmatched. From germline, CDR1 is MRHNA and CDR2 SNTAGT. The CDR3 consists of 13 residues. The CDR3 here is CARWGQTNYGYTF. The CDR3 nucleotides read TGTGCCAGATGGGGACAGACTAACTATGGCTACACCTTC.

The rearrangement uses TRBV2 and TRBJ2-3; D possibly corresponds to TRBD2 (6 bases). Trimming stripped 2 bases from V and 4 bases from J, with 10 bases between. CDR1 and CDR2 (germline): SNHLY, FYNNEI. This CDR3 is 14 amino acids long. CDR3 loop: CASSELAWADTQYF. The DNA for the CDR3 is TGTGCCAGCAGTGAACTAGCGTGGGCAGATACGCAGTATTTT.

The V call is TRBV10-3, the J call TRBJ1-3; 10 nucleotides match TRBD1. Germline trimming cut 10 bases from V and 3 bases from J; bases unmatched to any gene: 12. This CDR3 contains 16 residues. From germline, CDR1 is ENHRY and CDR2 SYGVKD. The CDR3 bases are TGTGCCACCACCGGGGTGGGACAGGGGCATGGAAACACCATATATTTT. Encoded protein: CATTGVGQGHGNTIYF.

In nucleotides, the CDR3 is TGTGCCAGCAGTTTATACGGACAAGGCTACGAGCAGTACTTC. Protein product: CASSLYGQGYEQYF. J is TRBJ2-7 and V is TRBV28; perhaps TRBD1 as D (5 bases). Germline CDR1 and CDR2: MDHEN and SYDVKM. The V and J ends lost 1 base and 3 bases respectively, with 10 bases between them. The CDR3 extends over 14 amino acids.

The rearrangement links TRBV6-5 to TRBJ2-5; possibly TRBD2 for D (7 bases). CDR1 is MNHEY and CDR2 is SVGAGI in the germline V gene. With 6 bases removed from V and 2 bases from J, the gap between germline ends came to 10 bases. The CDR3 covers 13 residues. CDR3 sequence (DNA): TGTGCCAGCAGACAGGGAGGGCAAGAGACCCAGTACTTC. Encoded protein: CASRQGGQETQYF.

The chain joins TRBV30 to TRBJ1-4; D possibly corresponds to TRBD1 (5 bases). In germline, CDR1 is GTSNPN, CDR2 SVGIG (reference sequence). The V and J ends lost 1 base and 4 bases respectively, with 7 bases between them. The CDR3 has 13 amino acids. The DNA for the CDR3 is TGTGCCTGGAGTGGACAGCTTAATGAAAAACTGTTTTTT. Residues: CAWSGQLNEKLFF.

The V call is TRBV6-5, the J call TRBJ2-1; 7 positions agree with TRBD1. The CDR3 runs 15 residues. The V segment lost 3 bases and the J segment 7 bases; nucleotides outside the gene matches: 9. Germline CDR1 MNHEY, CDR2 SVGAGI. In nucleotides, the CDR3 is TGTGCCAGCAGTTATGAGGGGGCCTCCTCAAATGAGCAGTTCTTC. Its translation is CASSYEGASSNEQFF.

This clone was picked up a small number of times. The chain recombines TRBV19 with TRBJ2-2; 9 bases line up with TRBD1. V shed 11 bases, J shed 3 bases, and the junction held 4 bases outside the gene matches. This CDR3 contains 13 residues. Germline loops: CDR1 LNHDA, CDR2 SQIVND (reference sequence). CDR3 DNA: TGTGCCGGGGGGACAGGGCACACCGGGGAGCTGTTTTTT. Its protein is CAGGTGHTGELFF.

This chain uses TRBV7-8 with TRBJ1-6; possibly TRBD1 for D (6 bases). With 3 bases removed from V and 9 bases from J, the gap between germline ends came to 15 bases. This CDR3 contains 15 residues. Germline V gene data show CDR1 as SGHVS and CDR2 as FQNEAQ. The CDR3: CASSLQGFVGSPLHF. CDR3 nucleotide sequence: TGTGCCAGCAGCTTGCAGGGGTTTGTAGGTTCACCCCTCCACTTT.

The chain links TRBV4-1 to TRBJ2-3; TRBD1 matches at 10 bases. The CDR3 has 18 amino acids. Losses at the gene ends were 1 base for V and 1 base for J; bases not matched to a gene: 8. Germline CDR1 reads MGHRA; CDR2 reads YSYEKL. The CDR3 DNA follows: TGCGCCAGCAGCCAAGTGGAGGTCGGGACAGGGGGCACAGATACGCAGTATTTT. It encodes CASSQVEVGTGGTDTQYF.

J is TRBJ1-5 and V is TRBV9; 9 nucleotides align to TRBD1. V lost 5 bases and J lost 4; bases outside the gene matches: 7. Germline loops: CDR1 SGDLS, CDR2 YYNGEE. The CDR3 extends over 15 amino acids. The CDR3 loop is CASSPGTGLNQPQHF. The DNA for the CDR3 is TGTGCCAGCAGTCCGGGGACAGGGCTTAATCAGCCCCAGCATTTT.

The chain couples TRBV18 to TRBJ1-6; D possibly corresponds to TRBD1 (5 bases). CDR3 length: 16 amino acids. The germline gives CDR1 KGHSH, CDR2 LQKENI. The ends were cut back, 2 bases at V and 5 bases at J, with 13 bases in the middle. The CDR3 sequence is CASSPWILTDNSPLHF. The DNA for the CDR3 is TGTGCCAGCTCACCATGGATTTTGACAGATAATTCACCCCTCCACTTT.

The chain uses TRBV5-6 and TRBJ1-1, with no clear D. This CDR3 is built from 12 residues. Trimming cost V 1 base and J 2 bases, with 3 bases left between them. The germline CDR1 and CDR2 sequences are SGHDT and YYEEEE. The CDR3 DNA reads TGTGCCAGCAGCTTGTCAAACACTGAAGCTTTCTTT. Its protein product is CASSLSNTEAFF. Using reference TRBV5-6 and TRBJ1-1 for the parts outside the CDR3, the full variable domain is DAGVTQSPTHLIKTRGQQVTLRCSPKSGHDTVSWYQQALGQGPQFIFQYYEEEERQRGNFPDRFSGHQFPNYSSELNVNALLLGDSALYLCASSLSNTEAFFGQGTRLTVV.

The chain uses TRBV7-2 and TRBJ2-3, with TRBD2 as a possible D gene (6 bases). V was trimmed by 3 bases and J by 6 bases, leaving 16 bases between them. The CDR3 is 15 residues long. Germline assignment: CDR1 SGHTA and CDR2 FQGNSA. CDR3 bases: TGTGCCAGCAGCTTGTCCGGGACTGGGTTGGATACGCAGTATTTT. Amino acid sequence: CASSLSGTGLDTQYF. The entire variable domain, with the rest obtained from reference TRBV7-2 and TRBJ2-3, is as follows: GAGVSQSPSNKVTEKGKDVELRCDPISGHTALYWYRQSLGQGLEFLIYFQGNSAPDKSGLPSDRFSAERTGGSVSTLTIQRTQQEDSAVYLCASSLSGTGLDTQYFGPGTRLTVL.

In its sample, this clone was seen a few times. CDR3 DNA sequence: TGTGCCAGCAGCCAAATTAGCGGGGACTCCTACGAGCAGTACTTC. Translating gives CASSQISGDSYEQYF. The chain couples TRBV4-2 to TRBJ2-7, with 8 bases identical to TRBD2. V lost 2 bases to trimming and J lost 0 bases; unmatched junction nucleotides: 3. CDR3 size: 15 residues. The germline V gene has CDR1 LGHNA and CDR2 YNFKEQ.

The V call is TRBV10-2, the J call TRBJ1-6, with 7 bases fitting TRBD1. Germline CDR1 and CDR2: WSHSY and SAAADI. The CDR3 runs to 14 residues. Trimming took 5 bases from V and 5 from J; bases not matched to a gene: 3. CDR3 residues: CASSQQGNNSPLHF. The CDR3 DNA is TGCGCCAGCAGTCAACAGGGGAATAATTCACCCCTCCACTTT.

The genes are TRBV4-3 and TRBJ1-4; D is undetermined. V dropped 1 base and J dropped 8 bases, with 14 bases sitting between them. Per the germline V gene, CDR1 is LGHNA and CDR2 is YSLEER. The CDR3 is 15 residues long. CDR3 in amino acids: CASSQAFPRGEKLFF. CDR3 nucleotides: TGCGCCAGCAGCCAAGCGTTTCCACGAGGCGAAAAACTGTTTTTT.

V is TRBV5-1 and J is TRBJ2-3; 14 nucleotides agree with TRBD2. Trimming removed 3 bases from V and 4 bases from J; junction bases left unmatched: 1. CDR1 and CDR2 from the germline V gene are SGHRS and YFSETQ. The CDR3 totals 15 residues. The CDR3 sequence is CASSWGLAGADTQYF. CDR3 nucleotide sequence: TGCGCCAGCAGCTGGGGACTAGCGGGGGCAGATACGCAGTATTTT. Complete variable domain (other parts from reference TRBV5-1 and TRBJ2-3): KAGVTQTPRYLIKTRGQQVTLSCSPISGHRSVSWYQQTPGQGLQFLFEYFSETQRNKGNFPGRFSGRQFSNSRSEMNVSTLELGDSALYLCASSWGLAGADTQYFGPGTRLTVL.

J is TRBJ2-7 and V is TRBV5-1; 8 nucleotides match TRBD1. The CDR3 extends over 13 amino acids. The germline V gene has CDR1 SGHRS and CDR2 YFSETQ. The ends lost 7 bases at V and 5 bases at J; junction bases unmatched: 8. The CDR3: CASGRTGSDEQYF. CDR3 DNA sequence: TGCGCCAGCGGCCGGACAGGGTCAGACGAGCAGTACTTC.

The chain is built from TRBV19 and TRBJ1-6; D possibly corresponds to TRBD1 (6 bases). Germline V lookup: CDR1 LNHDA, CDR2 SQIVND (reference sequence). The CDR3 consists of 13 residues. Between the trimmed V and J ends, which lost 3 bases and 13 bases, there was a span of 13 bases. The CDR3: CASSMGQGYPLHF. The CDR3 DNA follows: TGTGCCAGTAGTATGGGGCAGGGGTATCCCCTCCACTTT.

This chain connects TRBV28 to TRBJ2-2, with TRBD1 matching 9 bases. The trim removed 2 bases at V and 2 bases at J, leaving 0 bases unmatched. The germline gives CDR1 MDHEN, CDR2 SYDVKM. CDR3 length: 15 residues. The CDR3 is CASSLTGGNTGELFF. Here the CDR3 DNA reads TGTGCCAGCAGTTTAACAGGGGGCAACACCGGGGAGCTGTTTTTT.

V is TRBV6-5 and J is TRBJ1-5, with 9 nucleotides matching TRBD1. This CDR3 region has 15 residues. Losses at the gene ends were 5 bases for V and 4 bases for J; bases not matched to a gene: 6. The germline gives CDR1 MNHEY, CDR2 SVGAGI. The CDR3 spells CASSTDRGKNQPQHF. In DNA form, the CDR3 reads TGTGCCAGCAGTACTGACAGGGGGAAGAATCAGCCCCAGCATTTT.